The 32 T cell receptor beta chains in this list originate from one sample, sequenced in a study of blood T cell repertoires in COVID-19. The table came from immunoSEQ multiplex PCR; TCRdb's copy has only in-frame clones and leaves some out. The sample yields some 170,000 clones, 65% to 80% seen once. Sequences were obtained from peripheral blood. The receptor set was obtained from a man in his 60s with acute or convalescent COVID-19.

This rearrangement joins TRBV27 to TRBJ2-5; 7 nucleotides match TRBD2. Per germline, CDR1 MNHEY and CDR2 SMNVEV (reference sequence). V shed 8 bases, J shed 5 bases, and the junction held 14 bases outside the gene matches. The CDR3 length is 15 residues. The CDR3 loop is CASSLDSGGWETQYF. The CDR3 DNA follows: TGTGCCAGCTCCCTTGACTCGGGGGGTTGGGAGACCCAGTACTTC.

Regarding this clone: The sample holds other DNA sequences that translate to the same CDR3. This chain connects TRBV9 to TRBJ1-1, with a weak D call TRBD1 (5 bases). V dropped 0 bases and J dropped 1 base, with 10 bases sitting between them. This CDR3 has 15 residues. Germline CDR1 and CDR2: SGDLS and YYNGEE. CDR3 residues: CASSVGGRTNTEAFF. The CDR3, as DNA: TGTGCCAGCAGCGTAGGGGGCAGGACGAACACTGAAGCTTTCTTT.

The chain couples TRBV29-1 to TRBJ1-2; D may be TRBD1 (5 bases). Germline CDR1 and CDR2: SQVTM and ANQGSEA. The CDR3 runs to 16 residues. The ends were cut back, 4 bases at V and 6 bases at J, with 24 bases in the middle. The CDR3 loop reads CSVVTGQGGGWDGYTF. As DNA, the CDR3 is TGCAGCGTTGTTACTGGGCAGGGCGGCGGTTGGGATGGCTACACCTTC. Full variable domain (outside the CDR3, taken from reference TRBV29-1 and TRBJ1-2): SAVISQKPSRDICQRGTSLTIQCQVDSQVTMMFWYRQQPGQSLTLIATANQGSEATYESGFVIDKFPISRPNLTFSTLTVSNMSPEDSSIYLCSVVTGQGGGWDGYTFGSGTRLTVV.

This clone was picked up many times. The V call is TRBV11-3, the J call TRBJ2-3; 10 positions match TRBD1. There are 15 residues in the CDR3. Germline assignment: CDR1 SGHNT and CDR2 YENEEA. V shed 5 bases and J 4 bases; nucleotides not matched to a gene: 6. The CDR3 DNA reads as TGTGCCAGCAGCATGTGGGGACAGGGGCCAGATACGCAGTATTTT. This sequence encodes CASSMWGQGPDTQYF.

V usage is TRBV2 and J usage is TRBJ1-4; 8 bases are a match to TRBD1. Germline CDR1 SNHLY, CDR2 FYNNEI. V was clipped by 6 bases and J by 2 bases; unmatched bases: 11. The CDR3 contains 17 residues. The CDR3 protein is CASSAQQGGATNEKLFF. DNA of the CDR3: TGTGCCAGCAGCGCACAACAGGGGGGGGCCACTAATGAAAAACTGTTTTTT.

The chain employs TRBV2 and TRBJ1-2; no definite D call. CDR3 length: 14 amino acids. Trimming removed 7 bases from V and 1 base from J, with 13 bases in between. Germline V gene data show CDR1 as SNHLY and CDR2 as FYNNEI. Written as DNA, the CDR3 is TGTGCCAGCACCCCTGGAGTTATTAACTATGGCTACACCTTC. Protein product: CASTPGVINYGYTF.

The V gene is TRBV29-1, the J gene TRBJ2-3, with D perhaps TRBD1 (6 bases). The V gene's germline CDR1 is SQVTM and CDR2 ANQGSEA. The V gene lost 4 bases and the J gene lost 1 base, with 12 bases spanning the gap. This CDR3 spans 14 amino acids. The CDR3 spells CSVGSDRRTDTQYF. CDR3 nucleotides: TGCAGCGTTGGTTCGGACAGACGCACAGATACGCAGTATTTT.

V and J are TRBV19 and TRBJ2-3; the D gene is possibly TRBD1 (6 bases). CDR1 is LNHDA, CDR2 SQIVND, per germline (reference sequence). This CDR3 spans 14 amino acids. The germline V and J ends were trimmed by 1 base and 4 bases, with 9 bases remaining between them. As DNA, the CDR3 is TGTGCCAGTAGTATAGGGGCAGGGGCAGATACGCAGTATTTT. Amino acid sequence: CASSIGAGADTQYF. The whole variable domain, remainder taken from reference TRBV19 and TRBJ2-3, is DGGITQSPKYLFRKEGQNVTLSCEQNLNHDAMYWYRQDPGQGLRLIYYSQIVNDFQKGDIAEGYSVSREKKESFPLTVTSAQKNPTAFYLCASSIGAGADTQYFGPGTRLTVL.

The chain is built from TRBV27 and TRBJ1-1, with D perhaps TRBD1 (6 bases). The CDR3 is 14 amino acids. V lost 3 bases to trimming and J lost 2 bases, with 10 bases between them. CDR1 is MNHEY and CDR2 is SMNVEV in the germline V gene (reference sequence). As DNA, the CDR3 is TGTGCCAGCAGTTTCACAGGGACCAACACTGAAGCTTTCTTT. It encodes CASSFTGTNTEAFF.

The V and J genes are TRBV25-1 and TRBJ1-5; the match to TRBD1 covers 10 bases. Germline V gives CDR1 MGHDK, CDR2 SYGVNS. This CDR3 region has 15 residues. Losses at the gene ends were 2 bases for V and 6 bases for J; bases not matched to a gene: 4. Written as DNA, the CDR3 is TGTGCCAGCAGTGAACCCGGGACAGGGGTTCAGCCCCAGCATTTT. Translated: CASSEPGTGVQPQHF.

The CDR3 sequence: CAWTRGSYGEQYF. Here the CDR3 DNA reads TGTGCCTGGACCCGGGGATCTTACGGGGAGCAGTACTTC. The rearrangement joins TRBV30 to TRBJ2-7; a possible D gene is TRBD2 (5 bases). This CDR3 region has 13 residues. Germline values: CDR1 GTSNPN, CDR2 SVGIG (reference sequence). Trimming removed 4 bases at V and 7 bases at J, with 17 bases between. The complete variable domain, with remaining parts taken from reference TRBV30 and TRBJ2-7, reads SQTIHQWPATLVQPVGSPLSLECTVEGTSNPNLYWYRQAAGRGLQLLFYSVGIGQISSEVPQNLSASRPQDRQFILSSKKLLLSDSGFYLCAWTRGSYGEQYFGPGTRLTVT.

The chain couples TRBV11-3 to TRBJ2-1; 9 nucleotides line up with TRBD2. J lost 0 bases, V lost 1 base, and 7 bases had no gene match. The CDR3 loop spans 18 amino acids. The germline CDR1 and CDR2 sequences are SGHNT and YENEEA. CDR3 sequence reads: CASSLGVASGASYNEQFF. The CDR3 DNA sequence: TGTGCCAGCAGCTTAGGGGTGGCTAGCGGGGCCTCCTACAATGAGCAGTTCTTC.

This chain joins TRBV2 and TRBJ2-7, with a tentative D call TRBD1 (5 bases). V shed 4 bases and J shed 2 bases, with 12 bases lying between them. The CDR3 contains 14 residues. Germline V CDR1 and CDR2: SNHLY, FYNNEI. CDR3 DNA: TGTGCCAGCAGTGGTGACAGAGCCACCTACGAGCAGTACTTC. This encodes CASSGDRATYEQYF.

This chain links TRBV12-3 or TRBV12-4 with TRBJ1-1; 9 bases agree with TRBD1. The CDR3 is made up of 13 amino acids. V lost 7 bases and J lost 7; bases outside the gene matches: 7. CDR3 nucleotide sequence: TGTGCCAGCACCACAGGGGGCGCTGATGAAGCTTTCTTT. Residues: CASTTGGADEAFF.

V and J are TRBV5-4 and TRBJ1-2, with TRBD1 matching 7 bases. V lost 4 bases, J lost 4 bases, and 10 bases stayed unmatched. CDR3 length: 15 residues. Germline assignment: CDR1 SGHNT and CDR2 YYREEE (reference sequence). The CDR3 is CASSPGRGYSYGYTF. Here the CDR3 DNA reads TGTGCCAGCAGCCCCGGCAGGGGGTATAGCTATGGCTACACCTTC.

V and J are TRBV4-1 and TRBJ2-5; TRBD2 aligns across 14 bases. This CDR3 is built from 19 residues. Germline CDR1 reads MGHRA; CDR2 reads YSYEKL. V was clipped by 0 bases and J by 2 bases; unmatched bases: 8. The CDR3 DNA reads TGCGCCAGCAGCCAAGAGGCAAGACTAGCGGGGGGGTTTCAAGAGACCCAGTACTTC. This codes for CASSQEARLAGGFQETQYF.

The V call is TRBV2, the J call TRBJ2-1, with D possibly being TRBD1 (5 bases). The CDR3 is 15 amino acids. Germline CDR1 SNHLY, CDR2 FYNNEI. V was clipped by 2 bases and J by 2 bases, with 10 bases between them. CDR3 sequence: CASSEQGQTYNEQFF. The CDR3 DNA follows: TGTGCCAGCAGTGAACAGGGTCAAACCTACAATGAGCAGTTCTTC.

The CDR3 here is CASSHTWGEATDTQYF. CDR3 coding DNA: TGTGCCAGCAGCCATACATGGGGAGAGGCCACAGATACGCAGTATTTT. This chain joins TRBV3-1 (or the pseudogene TRBV3-2) and TRBJ2-3; D might be TRBD2 (5 bases). Per the germline V gene, CDR1 is LGHDT and CDR2 is YNNKEL (reference sequence). The CDR3 covers 16 residues. Trimming stripped 3 bases from V and 2 bases from J, with 15 bases between.

The V gene is TRBV28, the J gene TRBJ2-3; 10 nucleotides align to TRBD2. The germline gives CDR1 MDHEN, CDR2 SYDVKM. Unmatched junction bases numbered 9, after V lost 5 bases and J lost 4 bases. This CDR3 region has 16 residues. CDR3 sequence reads: CASSLIAGGGADTQYF. In nucleotides, the CDR3 is TGTGCCAGCAGTCTTATAGCGGGGGGCGGGGCAGATACGCAGTATTTT.

This chain links TRBV5-1 with TRBJ1-3, with 9 bases matching TRBD1. With 4 bases clipped from V and 3 bases from J, the junction kept 5 bases outside the gene matches. Germline CDR1 reads SGHRS; CDR2 reads YFSETQ. The CDR3 loop spans 15 amino acids. CDR3 loop: CASSAGTGFGNTIYF. Written as DNA, the CDR3 is TGCGCCAGCAGCGCCGGGACAGGGTTTGGAAACACCATATATTTT.

The J gene is TRBJ2-3, the V gene TRBV5-4; 9 bases are a match to TRBD1. With 1 base clipped from V and 4 bases from J, the junction kept 1 base outside the gene matches. From germline, CDR1 is SGHNT and CDR2 YYREEE (reference sequence). The CDR3 spans 14 residues. Written as DNA, the CDR3 is TGTGCCAGCAGCTTGAACAGGGGGCCAGATACGCAGTATTTT. Encoded protein: CASSLNRGPDTQYF.

The chain has TRBV18 and TRBJ1-5; D is perhaps TRBD1 (6 bases). This CDR3 contains 16 residues. The germline V and J ends were trimmed by 2 bases and 1 base, with 12 bases remaining between them. Germline V CDR1 and CDR2: KGHSH, LQKENI. CDR3 protein: CASSPKTGQSNQPQHF. The CDR3 DNA reads as TGTGCCAGCTCACCAAAGACAGGACAAAGCAATCAGCCCCAGCATTTT. The variable domain in full, with the rest retrieved from reference TRBV18 and TRBJ1-5, is NAGVMQNPRHLVRRRGQEARLRCSPMKGHSHVYWYRQLPEEGLKFMVYLQKENIIDESGMPKERFSAEFPKEGPSILRIQQVVRGDSAAYFCASSPKTGQSNQPQHFGDGTRLSIL.

The chain is built from TRBV12-3 or TRBV12-4 and TRBJ2-5; 8 nucleotides agree with TRBD1. There are 13 residues in the CDR3. The V segment lost 6 bases and the J segment 5 bases; nucleotides outside the gene matches: 5. The CDR3 reads CASSGDRRETQYF. For the CDR3, the DNA is TGTGCCAGCAGCGGGGACAGGCGGGAGACCCAGTACTTC.

This clone was counted a few times. The V and J genes are TRBV24-1 and TRBJ2-2; TRBD1 aligns across 7 bases. This CDR3 has 15 residues. Trimming cost V 3 bases and J 4 bases; bases outside gene matches: 4. Germline V gene lookup returns CDR1 KGHDR and CDR2 SFDVKD. Here the CDR3 reads CATSDKTGPTGELFF. The CDR3 DNA sequence: TGTGCCACCAGTGATAAGACAGGGCCCACCGGGGAGCTGTTTTTT.

The V call is TRBV7-2, the J call TRBJ2-7, with D tentatively TRBD1 (6 bases). CDR3 length: 16 residues. Trimming cost V 2 bases and J 7 bases, with 21 bases left between them. Germline CDR1 is SGHTA and CDR2 is FQGNSA. The CDR3 loop reads CASSLLGRGVSREQYF. CDR3 coding DNA: TGTGCCAGCAGCTTACTGGGCAGGGGTGTATCCAGGGAGCAGTACTTC.

This clone was detected only once. The V gene is TRBV4-1, the J gene TRBJ1-2; a possible D gene is TRBD1 (5 bases). Germline CDR1 reads MGHRA; CDR2 reads YSYEKL. Trimming removed 1 base at V and 6 bases at J, with 9 bases between. The CDR3 spans 13 residues. CDR3 bases: TGCGCCAGCAGCCAAGTTCAGGGTGATGGCTACACCTTC. This gives the protein CASSQVQGDGYTF.

This clone was seen once. The CDR3 DNA reads TGCGCCAGCAGCTTAGGAGCGGGGATCCAAGAGACCCAGTACTTC. The encoded protein is CASSLGAGIQETQYF. This sequence joins TRBV5-1 and TRBJ2-5; TRBD2 agrees at 7 bases. Per germline, CDR1 SGHRS and CDR2 YFSETQ. Unmatched junction bases numbered 5, after V lost 2 bases and J lost 1 base. There are 15 residues in the CDR3.

The chain couples TRBV19 to TRBJ1-5; maybe TRBD1 (6 bases). The length of the CDR3 is 16 residues. Germline loops: CDR1 LNHDA, CDR2 SQIVND (reference sequence). Trimming stripped 5 bases from V and 4 bases from J, with 18 bases between. In DNA, the CDR3 is TGTGCCAGTAGTCGGCAGGGGTTAGTGGGGAATCAGCCCCAGCATTTT. It codes for CASSRQGLVGNQPQHF.

This clone was picked up one time. The chain combines TRBV12-3 or TRBV12-4 with TRBJ1-5; D remains unclear. V was shortened by 3 bases and J by 1 base, with 4 bases between the two germline ends. The CDR3 runs 13 residues. DNA for the CDR3: TGTGCCAGCAGTTTCATCAGCAATCAGCCCCAGCATTTT. Residues: CASSFISNQPQHF.

This chain connects TRBV12-2 to TRBJ2-2; TRBD1, the table's D call, lacks a check against the DNA. TRBV12-2 corresponds to a pseudogene. This CDR3 has 17 residues. The CDR3 DNA reads as TGTGCAAGTCGCTCCCCTCGAGGACAAGGGGACACCGGGGAGCTGTTTTTT. Translating it yields CASRSPRGQGDTGELFF.

This chain connects TRBV19 to TRBJ1-5, with D maybe TRBD1 (6 bases). The germline V gene has CDR1 LNHDA and CDR2 SQIVND (reference sequence). The CDR3 spans 14 residues. V shed 4 bases and J shed 7 bases, with 14 bases lying between them. CDR3 sequence (DNA): TGTGCCAGTAGTAGAATAGGAACAGGGCAGCCCCAGCATTTT. Its protein is CASSRIGTGQPQHF.

The chain couples TRBV21-1 to TRBJ2-7; the table gives TRBD2 as D, unverified against the DNA. TRBV21-1 is a documented pseudogene. There are 16 residues in the CDR3. The CDR3 protein is CASSKEVGTAGYEQYF. CDR3 nucleotides: TGTGCCAGCAGCAAAGAGGTAGGCACGGCGGGGTACGAGCAGTACTTC.